This is a list of T cell receptor beta chains from one sample in a study of blood T cell repertoires in COVID-19. Some clones are missing from TCRdb's copy, which holds only in-frame ones; the method was immunoSEQ multiplex PCR. This table holds 190,000 or so clones, just under 90% found once. Sequenced: peripheral blood. These receptors originate from a woman under 30 who had recovered from COVID-19. Both conserved end residues are part of each CDR3. A D gene is named only where the DNA matches it firmly. Clone size is stated in some rows and not others, as once, few, many or a class when expanded.

V gene	D gene	clone size	J gene	CDR3 protein	CDR3 DNA
TRBV9	.	few	TRBJ2-1	CASSVEAGSRNEQFF	TGTGCCAGCAGCGTAGAGGCGGGTTCCCGAAATGAGCAGTTCTTC
TRBV28	.	.	TRBJ2-7	CASRLGVGSYEQYF	TGTGCCAGCAGACTCGGGGTCGGCTCCTACGAGCAGTACTTC
TRBV7-9	TRBD2	once	TRBJ2-7	CASSLNPSLAGGFYEQYF	TGTGCCAGCAGCTTAAATCCCTCACTGGCGGGGGGGTTCTACGAGCAGTACTTC
TRBV15	TRBD2	.	TRBJ2-6	CATSRGTSGTSGANVLTF	TGTGCCACCAGCAGGGGGACTAGCGGGACCTCTGGGGCCAACGTCCTGACTTTC
TRBV30	TRBD2	.	TRBJ2-1	CAHSGTGNEQFF	TGTGCCCATAGCGGGACCGGCAATGAGCAGTTCTTC
TRBV5-1	.	once	TRBJ1-2	CASSLGGHKYYGYTF	TGCGCCAGCAGCTTGGGAGGACACAAATACTATGGCTACACCTTC
TRBV5-6	TRBD1	once	TRBJ1-5	CASSKTGSGQPQHF	TGTGCCAGCAGTAAGACAGGGAGCGGGCAGCCCCAGCATTTT
TRBV18	.	.	TRBJ2-7	CASSPEQPPYEQYF	TGTGCCAGCTCACCAGAACAGCCTCCCTACGAGCAGTACTTC
TRBV5-4	.	.	TRBJ1-3	CASSPSSGNTIYF	TGTGCCAGCAGCCCGTCCTCTGGAAACACCATATATTTT
TRBV9	TRBD1	once	TRBJ2-2	CASSPKGASNTGELFF	TGTGCCAGCAGCCCAAAGGGGGCTTCGAACACCGGGGAGCTGTTTTTT
TRBV6-4	TRBD1	.	TRBJ2-1	CASSNDRVIGWHNEQFF	TGTGCCAGCAGCAATGACAGGGTTATAGGTTGGCACAATGAGCAGTTCTTC
TRBV6-5	.	.	TRBJ2-7	CASSWRQSYEQYF	TGTGCCAGCAGTTGGCGACAGAGCTACGAGCAGTACTTC
TRBV7-2	.	.	TRBJ2-5	CASSPEVGETQYF	TGTGCCAGCAGCCCGGAGGTGGGGGAGACCCAGTACTTC
TRBV29-1	.	.	TRBJ2-4	CSVDVTEDIQYF	TGCAGCGTGGATGTGACAGAAGACATTCAGTACTTC
TRBV11-2	TRBD2	.	TRBJ2-3	CASSPGTLAGGRTDTQYF	TGTGCCAGCAGCCCAGGGACGCTAGCGGGGGGGCGGACAGATACGCAGTATTTT
TRBV7-2	TRBD2	.	TRBJ2-2	CASSFIAGGIGRLFF	TGTGCCAGCAGCTTCATAGCGGGGGGGATCGGGCGGCTGTTTTTT
TRBV9	TRBD1	.	TRBJ2-7	CASSIALGTAQYEQYF	TGTGCCAGCAGTATAGCCCTAGGGACAGCCCAGTACGAGCAGTACTTC
TRBV7-3	.	.	TRBJ1-1	CASSSNRYTEAFF	TGTGCCAGCAGCAGTAACAGGTACACTGAAGCTTTCTTT
TRBV7-8	TRBD1	.	TRBJ1-2	CASSSIKGANNYGYTF	TGTGCCAGCAGCTCAATCAAGGGGGCTAATAACTATGGCTACACCTTC